This TCR beta chain was observed in a study of OX40 agonist ivuxolimab in advanced cancers. Between the trimmed V and J ends, which lost 5 bases and 6 bases, there was a span of 17 bases. Germline V CDR1 and CDR2: SGHTA, FQGNSA. There are 15 residues in the CDR3. Method: immunoSEQ multiplex PCR; TCRdb's copy keeps in-frame clones and lacks some. Among over 90,000 clones listed, 86% were seen once. Source: CD4+ or CD8+ T cells sorted from blood, taken in a trial of the OX40 agonist ivuxolimab. V gene TRBV7-2 combines with J gene TRBJ2-1, with D perhaps matching TRBD1 or TRBD2 (7 bases each). The receptor's source is an adult with an advanced solid tumor such as melanoma, head and neck, liver or kidney cancer. The CDR3 loop reads CASSQRQGLFNEQFF. The DNA for the CDR3 is TGTGCCAGCAGCCAAAGACAGGGACTATTCAATGAGCAGTTCTTC.